Presented here are 26 T cell receptor beta chains from one specimen sequenced in a study of beta chain features in type 1 diabetes. Expressed TCRB transcripts got sequenced, as all isolated RNA was reverse transcribed. Repertoires were generated with immunoSEQ multiplex PCR, while TCRdb's copy carries only in-frame clones and drops some. This table holds under 450,000 clones, approximately 15% found once. Source material: naive CD4+ T cells from blood. The receptors here all came from a young man in good health.

This clone was counted between two and nine times. The chain employs TRBV27 and TRBJ1-2; no clear D. Trimming took 0 bases from V and 4 from J, leaving 9 bases between them. Looked up from germline, CDR1 is MNHEY and CDR2 is SMNVEV (reference sequence). This CDR3 has 14 amino acids. The CDR3 spells CASSLSGRSYGYTF. The CDR3 nucleotides are TGTGCCAGCAGTTTATCAGGCAGGTCCTATGGCTACACCTTC.

This clone was detected a few times. The identical CDR3 is also encoded by other nucleotide sequences in the sample. V and J are TRBV19 and TRBJ2-1; D is unclear. Trimming shortened V by 3 bases and J by 7 bases, and 4 bases separated the two germline ends. The CDR3 is 11 amino acids. Germline V gene data show CDR1 as LNHDA and CDR2 as SQIVND (reference sequence). In nucleotides, the CDR3 is TGTGCCAGTAGTATCGGTAATGAGCAGTTCTTC. Translating it yields CASSIGNEQFF.

This clone has a handful of counts. J is TRBJ2-3 and V is TRBV7-9; D is ambiguous. CDR3 size: 14 residues. V was clipped by 5 bases and J by 5 bases, with 14 bases between them. Germline V gene lookup returns CDR1 SEHNR and CDR2 FQNEAQ (reference sequence). CDR3 amino acids: CASSQGPMGDTQYF. The DNA for the CDR3 is TGTGCCAGCAGCCAAGGACCGATGGGAGATACGCAGTATTTT.

The chain links TRBV18 to TRBJ2-2, with 10 bases aligning to TRBD2. Trimming at V came to 5 bases and at J to 6 bases, leaving 9 bases not matched to a gene. Germline CDR1 KGHSH, CDR2 LQKENI. CDR3 length: 16 residues. The CDR3 reads CASSGLAVLVAGELFF. CDR3 DNA: TGTGCCAGCTCAGGACTAGCGGTCCTTGTCGCCGGGGAGCTGTTTTTT.

This clone was detected only a few times. The chain is built from TRBV15 and TRBJ2-1; D is ambiguous. Trimming cost V 4 bases and J 9 bases, with 13 bases left between them. Germline assignment: CDR1 LNHNV and CDR2 YYDKDF (reference sequence). There are 13 residues in the CDR3. CDR3 in DNA: TGTGCCACCAGCAAAACAGTTCCGGGTGAGCAGTTCTTC. Amino acids: CATSKTVPGEQFF. The full variable domain, rest sourced from reference TRBV15 and TRBJ2-1, is DAMVIQNPRYQVTQFGKPVTLSCSQTLNHNVMYWYQQKSSQAPKLLFHYYDKDFNNEADTPDNFQSRRPNTSFCFLDIRSPGLGDTAMYLCATSKTVPGEQFFGPGTRLTVL.

In DNA form, the CDR3 reads TGTGCCAGCAGCCAGGGACGGGGAGAGCAGCCCCAGCATTTT. Translating it yields CASSQGRGEQPQHF. This chain uses TRBV5-6 with TRBJ1-5, with D possibly TRBD1 on 5 matching bases. Deletions cut 4 bases from V and 7 bases from J, with 15 bases between. Per germline, CDR1 SGHDT and CDR2 YYEEEE. This CDR3 region has 14 residues.

This chain joins TRBV13 and TRBJ2-5, with a possible D match to TRBD1 (5 bases). The CDR3 is 13 residues long. Trimming cost V 5 bases and J 4 bases, with 11 bases left between them. Germline V gene data show CDR1 as PRHDT and CDR2 as FYEKMQ (reference sequence). DNA of the CDR3: TGTGCCAGCAGCCTCAGGGTTGGAGAGACCCAGTACTTC. It yields the protein CASSLRVGETQYF.

This rearrangement joins TRBV7-9 to TRBJ1-1; D is ambiguous. Looked up from germline, CDR1 is SEHNR and CDR2 is FQNEAQ (reference sequence). The V end was cut by 2 bases, the J end by 0 bases, with 4 bases between. This CDR3 spans 13 amino acids. CDR3 protein: CASSLKVNTEAFF. The CDR3 DNA follows: TGTGCCAGCAGCTTAAAAGTGAACACTGAAGCTTTCTTT. Full variable domain (missing parts from reference TRBV7-9 and TRBJ1-1): DTGVSQNPRHKITKRGQNVTFRCDPISEHNRLYWYRQTLGQGPEFLTYFQNEAQLEKSRLLSDRFSAERPKGSFSTLEIQRTEQGDSAMYLCASSLKVNTEAFFGQGTRLTVV.

A single count supports this clone. The chain combines TRBV19 with TRBJ2-3; D gene ambiguous. The length of the CDR3 is 13 residues. Trimming cost V 5 bases and J 5 bases, with 11 bases left between them. The germline V gene encodes CDR1 LNHDA and CDR2 SQIVND (reference sequence). CDR3 nucleotide sequence: TGTGCCAGTAGTCGAACGCCGGTAGATACGCAGTATTTT. Amino acid sequence: CASSRTPVDTQYF.

This chain connects TRBV28 to TRBJ2-4; 9 positions match TRBD1. Germline V gene data show CDR1 as MDHEN and CDR2 as SYDVKM. The CDR3 has 15 residues. Losses at the gene ends were 5 bases for V and 8 bases for J; bases not matched to a gene: 10. CDR3 sequence: CASSQQGAGRDIQYF. CDR3 sequence (DNA): TGTGCCAGCAGTCAACAGGGGGCTGGTAGAGACATTCAGTACTTC.

This clone occurred a few times. This chain links TRBV2 with TRBJ2-1; 13 nucleotides line up with TRBD2. This CDR3 is built from 14 residues. V trimming: 6 bases; J trimming: 8 bases; junction bases outside the gene matches: 4. Germline V lookup: CDR1 SNHLY, CDR2 FYNNEI. CDR3: CASSLGLAGDEQFF. The CDR3 region has the DNA TGTGCCAGCAGCCTCGGACTAGCGGGGGATGAGCAGTTCTTC.

This clone came up a few times. The genes are TRBV29-1 and TRBJ2-3; no definite D call. CDR3 length: 12 amino acids. The V gene's germline CDR1 is SQVTM and CDR2 ANQGSEA. The germline V and J ends were trimmed by 7 bases and 1 base, with 9 bases remaining between them. CDR3 region: CSAASGTDTQYF. The CDR3 DNA follows: TGCAGCGCCGCGAGCGGCACAGATACGCAGTATTTT.

V is TRBV2 and J is TRBJ2-1, with unresolved D. Germline CDR1 reads SNHLY; CDR2 reads FYNNEI. CDR3 length equals 10 residues. The ends were cut back, 5 bases at V and 16 bases at J, with 12 bases in the middle. CDR3 sequence: CASSNIDVFF. Here the CDR3 DNA reads TGTGCCAGCAGTAATATTGACGTATTCTTC.

This clone was seen repeatedly, ten times or more. The chain couples TRBV19 to TRBJ2-3; D is uncertain. Germline assignment: CDR1 LNHDA and CDR2 SQIVND (reference sequence). This CDR3 is 14 amino acids long. V was trimmed by 5 bases and J by 2 bases, leaving 11 bases between them. The DNA for the CDR3 is TGTGCCAGTAGTGGGGATTCATACACAGATACGCAGTATTTT. Translating gives CASSGDSYTDTQYF. Drawing the rest from reference TRBV19 and TRBJ2-3, the complete variable domain is DGGITQSPKYLFRKEGQNVTLSCEQNLNHDAMYWYRQDPGQGLRLIYYSQIVNDFQKGDIAEGYSVSREKKESFPLTVTSAQKNPTAFYLCASSGDSYTDTQYFGPGTRLTVL.

This clone was seen a handful of times. This chain joins TRBV10-2 and TRBJ1-1; D gene unclear. Per the germline V gene, CDR1 is WSHSY and CDR2 is SAAADI. This CDR3 is built from 14 residues. V lost 2 bases to trimming and J lost 5 bases, with 12 bases between them. The CDR3 loop is CASSEGGSQTEAFF. Written as DNA, the CDR3 is TGCGCCAGCAGTGAGGGTGGCTCTCAGACTGAAGCTTTCTTT.

There are a few counts of this clone. The V call is TRBV12-5, the J call TRBJ1-1, with 7 bases fitting TRBD1. Losses at the gene ends were 5 bases for V and 5 bases for J; bases not matched to a gene: 11. This CDR3 is built from 15 residues. In germline, CDR1 is LGHNT, CDR2 FRNRAP. The DNA for the CDR3 is TGTGCTAGTGGTCTTCCGGGACAGAGACTTACTGAAGCTTTCTTT. It translates to CASGLPGQRLTEAFF.

This clone was observed a handful of times. Different DNA sequences within this sample yield the same CDR3. The rearrangement joins TRBV30 to TRBJ2-7; 7 bases match TRBD2. The trim removed 4 bases at V and 7 bases at J, leaving 16 bases unmatched. The germline gives CDR1 GTSNPN, CDR2 SVGIG (reference sequence). This CDR3 has 15 amino acids. The CDR3 sequence is CAWKPGRIPGGEQYV. In DNA, the CDR3 is TGTGCCTGGAAACCTGGGCGTATTCCGGGGGGAGAGCAGTACGTC.

The chain recombines TRBV6-6 with TRBJ1-1; D remains unclear. CDR1 is MNHNY and CDR2 is SVGAGI in the germline V gene (reference sequence). The V and J ends lost 3 bases and 8 bases respectively, with 13 bases between them. The CDR3 runs to 13 residues. Here the CDR3 reads CASSYAVGGEAFF. DNA for the CDR3: TGTGCCAGCAGTTATGCTGTGGGTGGGGAAGCTTTCTTT.

This clone has only a few counts. CDR3 bases: TGTGCCAGCAGTTCGCGCTACGAGCAGTACGTC. Protein sequence: CASSSRYEQYV. This chain uses TRBV28 with TRBJ2-7; D remains unclear. The CDR3 length is 11 residues. V was cut by 4 bases and J by 3 bases, with 4 bases left in between. Germline CDR1 and CDR2: MDHEN and SYDVKM.

This clone was recorded a few times. The genes are TRBV6-5 and TRBJ2-7; no clear D. This CDR3 is built from 11 residues. Germline CDR1 is MNHEY and CDR2 is SVGAGI. Trimming took off 5 bases at V and 4 bases at J, with 6 bases between the two ends. This chain's CDR3 is CASSHKYEQYF. Written as DNA, the CDR3 is TGTGCCAGCAGTCACAAGTACGAGCAGTACTTC.

This clone was recorded a few times. The rearrangement links TRBV9 to TRBJ2-1; D is unresolved. The CDR3 length is 14 residues. V was cut by 6 bases and J by 8 bases, with 18 bases left in between. CDR1 and CDR2 (germline): SGDLS, YYNGEE. CDR3 bases: TGTGCCAGCACCCCAAGTGCGGTGGCCCATGAGCAGTTCTTC. This translates into CASTPSAVAHEQFF. The variable domain in full, completed from reference TRBV9 and TRBJ2-1, reads DSGVTQTPKHLITATGQRVTLRCSPRSGDLSVYWYQQSLDQGLQFLIQYYNGEERAKGNILERFSAQQFPDLHSELNLSSLELGDSALYFCASTPSAVAHEQFFGPGTRLTVL.

The rearrangement joins TRBV9 to TRBJ2-6; 9 bases match TRBD1. Germline assignment: CDR1 SGDLS and CDR2 YYNGEE. This CDR3 contains 15 residues. The J segment lost 11 bases and the V segment lost 0 bases, leaving 6 bases of the junction unmatched. CDR3 DNA sequence: TGTGCCAGCAGCGTAGGTGGGGGACAGGGCTACGTCCTGACTTTC. The encoded protein is CASSVGGGQGYVLTF.

The chain carries TRBV29-1 and TRBJ1-2, with D unresolved. In germline, CDR1 is SQVTM, CDR2 ANQGSEA. V gave up 4 bases and J gave up 5 bases, with 14 bases separating them. The CDR3 length is 13 residues. The CDR3 protein is CSVGREMGYGYTF. As DNA, the CDR3 is TGCAGCGTTGGGCGGGAAATGGGATATGGCTACACCTTC.

The chain joins TRBV7-2 to TRBJ2-4; D is perhaps TRBD1 (7 bases). Trimming took off 4 bases at V and 12 bases at J, with 25 bases between the two ends. Per the germline V gene, CDR1 is SGHTA and CDR2 is FQGNSA. This CDR3 comprises 16 residues. In nucleotides, the CDR3 is TGTGCCAGCAGCTCTCAGCCAGGGGGGTTGGTATACGCTCAGTACTTC. Its translation is CASSSQPGGLVYAQYF.

This clone was picked up a small number of times. This chain links TRBV5-1 with TRBJ1-2; D possibly corresponds to TRBD1 (5 bases). Germline lookup yields CDR1 SGHRS and CDR2 YFSETQ. The CDR3 has 14 amino acids. V was shortened by 6 bases and J by 8 bases, with 20 bases between the two germline ends. The CDR3 loop is CASNRSGGRGGYTF. In DNA form, the CDR3 reads TGCGCCAGCAACCGGTCGGGTGGCCGGGGCGGCTACACCTTC.

This chain connects TRBV25-1 to TRBJ2-1, with D perhaps matching TRBD1 or TRBD2 (5 bases each). Between the trimmed V and J ends, which lost 3 bases and 7 bases, there was a span of 10 bases. The CDR3 is 13 amino acids. Germline V gene sequence: CDR1 MGHDK, CDR2 SYGVNS. This chain's CDR3 is CASSEPGPNEQFF. The CDR3 region has the DNA TGTGCCAGCAGTGAGCCGGGACCGAATGAGCAGTTCTTC.